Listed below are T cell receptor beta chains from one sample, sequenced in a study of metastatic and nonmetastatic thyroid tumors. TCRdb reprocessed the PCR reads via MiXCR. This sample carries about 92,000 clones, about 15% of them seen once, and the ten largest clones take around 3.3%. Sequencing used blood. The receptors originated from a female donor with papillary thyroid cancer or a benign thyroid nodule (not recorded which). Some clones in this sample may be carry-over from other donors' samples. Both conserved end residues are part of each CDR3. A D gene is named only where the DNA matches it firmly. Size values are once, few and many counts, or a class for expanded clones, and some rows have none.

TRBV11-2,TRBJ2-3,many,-,TGTGCCAGCAGCCCACCGGGGAGGAGCACAGATACGCAGTATTTT,CASSPPGRSTDTQYF
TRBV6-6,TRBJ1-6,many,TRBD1,TGTGCCAGCAGTTATAACGTCAGGGGGCTGAGGAATTCACCCCTCCACTTT,CASSYNVRGLRNSPLHF
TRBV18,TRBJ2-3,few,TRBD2,TGTGCCAGCTCAAGCGGGGCCCCAGATACGCAGTATTTT,CASSSGAPDTQYF
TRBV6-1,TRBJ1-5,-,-,TGTGCCAGCGGCGAATCGGGGCCCGAGGGGAATCATCCCCAGCATTTT,CASGESGPEGNHPQHF
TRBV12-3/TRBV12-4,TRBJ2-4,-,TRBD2,TGTGCCAGCGCCCTCGCGCGGGAGTGGTGGGCCAAAAACATTCAGTACTTC,CASALAREWWAKNIQYF
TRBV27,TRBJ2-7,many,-,TGTGCCAGCAGTCAGACACTTTCCTACGAGCAGTACTTC,CASSQTLSYEQYF
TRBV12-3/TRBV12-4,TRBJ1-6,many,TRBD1,TGTGCCAGCAGTTTCGGGACAGGGTTAGAGTCACCCCTCCACTTT,CASSFGTGLESPLHF
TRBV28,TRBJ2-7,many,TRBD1,TGTGCCAGCACTACCGGGACAGGGGGCAGGGAGCAGTACTTC,CASTTGTGGREQYF
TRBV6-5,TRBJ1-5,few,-,TGTGCCAGCAGTAACTCTATTCAGCCCCAGCATTTT,CASSNSIQPQHF
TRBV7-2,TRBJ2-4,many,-,TGTGCCAGCAGGAGGGGGGACATAACCAAAAACATTCAGTACTTC,CASRRGDITKNIQYF
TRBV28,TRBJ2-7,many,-,TGTGCCAGCAGTTTTCAGGCCTACGAGCAGTACTTC,CASSFQAYEQYF
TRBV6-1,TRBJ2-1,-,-,TGTGCCGGCACCACTAGCTGGGCCTACAATGAGCAGTTCTTC,CAGTTSWAYNEQFF
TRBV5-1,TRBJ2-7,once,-,TGCGCCAGCAGCCCTCAAGACTGGTACGAGCAGTACTTC,CASSPQDWYEQYF
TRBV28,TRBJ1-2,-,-,TGTGCCAGCAGTTCCCTCCAGGGCAGGGGAGACTACACCTTC,CASSSLQGRGDYTF
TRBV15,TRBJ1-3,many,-,TGTGCCACCAGCGGACCGGACCTCTCTGGAAACACCATATATTTT,CATSGPDLSGNTIYF
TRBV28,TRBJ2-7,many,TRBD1,TGTGCCAGCAAGAGACAGGGCCCCTACGAGCAGTACTTC,CASKRQGPYEQYF
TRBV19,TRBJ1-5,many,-,TGTGCCAGTATGAACATAAATAGCAATCAGCCCCAGCATTTT,CASMNINSNQPQHF
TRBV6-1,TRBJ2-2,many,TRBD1,TGTGCCAGCAGTGTTTTTAACCCACAGGGGGCGAACACCGGGGAGCTGTTTTTT,CASSVFNPQGANTGELFF
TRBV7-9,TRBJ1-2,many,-,TGTGCCAGCAGCTCTCAACTGAACTATGGCTACACCTTC,CASSSQLNYGYTF
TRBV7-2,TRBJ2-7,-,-,TGTGACAGCAGCTTAGGCTCAACTAGCTACTACGAGAAGTACTTC,CDSSLGSTSYYEKYF
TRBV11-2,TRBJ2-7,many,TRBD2,TGTGCCAGCAGCTCCTCTCTGCCGGGAGGCCTCTTCCCCGAGCAGTACTTC,CASSSSLPGGLFPEQYF
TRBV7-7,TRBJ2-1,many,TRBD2,TGTGCTAGCAGCTTAGGAACTAGCGGGGGGAAGGGTGAGCAGTTCTTC,CASSLGTSGGKGEQFF
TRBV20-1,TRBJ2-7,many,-,TGCAGTGCTAGAGATCCGGCAGGGGCCCACGAGCAGTACTTC,CSARDPAGAHEQYF
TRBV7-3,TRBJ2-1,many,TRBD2,TGTGCCAGCAGCTTCCGGGGGGGAAACTACAATGAGCAGTTCTTC,CASSFRGGNYNEQFF
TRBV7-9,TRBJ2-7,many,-,TGTGCCAGCAGCTTTGAGGGTGCCTACGAGCAGTACTTC,CASSFEGAYEQYF
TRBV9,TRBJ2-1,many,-,TGTGCCAGCAGCGTACTGCAGGGCTCCTACAATGAGCAGTTCTTC,CASSVLQGSYNEQFF
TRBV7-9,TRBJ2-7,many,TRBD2,TGTGCCAGCAGCCCCGCGGGGGGGCCTGGGAACGAGCAGTACTTC,CASSPAGGPGNEQYF
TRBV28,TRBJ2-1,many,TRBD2,TGTGCCAGCAGTTTTCTTAGCGGGGGGCTGCGGAATGAGCAGTTCTTC,CASSFLSGGLRNEQFF
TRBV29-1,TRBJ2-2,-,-,TGCAGCGTTGTTTGGCAGGGGAACACCGGGGAGCTGTTTTTT,CSVVWQGNTGELFF
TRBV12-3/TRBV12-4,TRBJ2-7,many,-,TGTGCCAGCAGCCCGGGACGACACAACGAGCAGTACTTC,CASSPGRHNEQYF
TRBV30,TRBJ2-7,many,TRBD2,TGTGCCTGGGGCCCGAGGAGGGGAGGGTATGGGACCTACGAGCAGTACTTC,CAWGPRRGGYGTYEQYF
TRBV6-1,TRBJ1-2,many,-,TGTGCCAGCAGTGAAGGGGGTACGTGGGGCTACACCTTC,CASSEGGTWGYTF
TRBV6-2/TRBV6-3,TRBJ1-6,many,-,-,CASSQPNQVSLHF
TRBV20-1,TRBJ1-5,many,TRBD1,TGCAGTGCTAGATCGGACAGGATCAATCAGCCCCAGCATTTT,CSARSDRINQPQHF
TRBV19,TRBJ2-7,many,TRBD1,TGTGCCAGTAGTATAGCCCCGGGACAGAGCTACGAGCAGTACTTC,CASSIAPGQSYEQYF
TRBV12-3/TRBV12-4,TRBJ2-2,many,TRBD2,TGTGCCAGCAGTGGAGCGGGGGGGCCCACCGGGGAGCTGTTTTTT,CASSGAGGPTGELFF
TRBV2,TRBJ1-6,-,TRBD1,TGTGCCAGCAGTAGGAGGACAGGGGGAAGCTACTATAATTCACCCCTCCACTTT,CASSRRTGGSYYNSPLHF
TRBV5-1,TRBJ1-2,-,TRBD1,TGCGCCAGCAGCTCAGACCCCTTGACAGGGAGTGGCTACACCTTC,CASSSDPLTGSGYTF
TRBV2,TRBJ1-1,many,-,TGTGCCAGCCGGCCTGACAGATACACTGAAGCTTTCTTT,CASRPDRYTEAFF
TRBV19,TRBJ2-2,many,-,TGTGCCAGTAGTATGGGCGGTCACACCGGGGAGCTGTTTTTT,CASSMGGHTGELFF
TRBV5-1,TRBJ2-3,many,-,TGCGCCAGCAGCTTGGTTACAGCTAGCACAGATACGCAGTATTTT,CASSLVTASTDTQYF
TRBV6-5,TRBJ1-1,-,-,TGTGCCAGCATTTACACGACTCCATGGTTTCGTACTGAAGCTTTCTTT,CASIYTTPWFRTEAFF
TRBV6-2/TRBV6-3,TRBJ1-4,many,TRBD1,TGTGCCAGCTCCAAGGACAGGACTCCTAATGAAAAACTGTTTTTT,CASSKDRTPNEKLFF
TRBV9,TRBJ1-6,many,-,TGTGCCAGCAGCGTAACAGGGAATAATTCACCCCTCCACTTT,CASSVTGNNSPLHF
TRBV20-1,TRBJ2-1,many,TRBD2,TGCAGTGCTAGAGAAAGGCTAGCGGGGGTGGGTGAGCAGTTCTTC,CSARERLAGVGEQFF
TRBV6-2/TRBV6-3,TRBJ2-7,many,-,TGTGCCAGCAGTTACAAACTCTCAGGACAGCCGAGACCGTACGAGCAGTACTTC,CASSYKLSGQPRPYEQYF
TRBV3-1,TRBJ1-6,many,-,TGTGCCAGCAGCCAGGAAGAACCCACGGTTAATTCACCCCTCCACTTT,CASSQEEPTVNSPLHF
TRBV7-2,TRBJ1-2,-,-,TGTGCCAGCAGCTTAGGGGGCTGGCAGGCTGGAGGCTACACCTTC,CASSLGGWQAGGYTF
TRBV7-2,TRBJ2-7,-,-,TGTGCCAGCAGCCTCTACTGGTTTGCAGGCGAGCAGTACTTC,CASSLYWFAGEQYF
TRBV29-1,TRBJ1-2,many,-,TGCAGCGGAGGGAGGGATTCCTATGGCTACACCTTC,CSGGRDSYGYTF
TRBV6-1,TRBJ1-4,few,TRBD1,TGTGCCAGCAGCTTCTACAGGGGAGGGTCGGAAAAACTGTTTTTT,CASSFYRGGSEKLFF
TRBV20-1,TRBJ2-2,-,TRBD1,TGCAGTGTAGACAGGGGGAACACCGGGGAGCTGTTTTTT,CSVDRGNTGELFF
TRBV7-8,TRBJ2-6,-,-,TGTGCCAGCAGCTTAACAGGGTCTGGGGCCAACGTCCTGACTTTC,CASSLTGSGANVLTF